This T cell receptor (beta chain) is from a study of breast tumors, draining lymph nodes, adjacent tissues. MiXCR, applied by TCRdb to the multiplex PCR reads, yields one record per CDR3 protein. The sample contains under 35,000 distinct CDR3 sequences, 63% of which appear only once. This CDR3 spans 15 amino acids. Trimming removed 6 bases at V and 2 bases at J, with 14 bases between. Germline CDR1 is SNHLY and CDR2 is FYNNEI. The TCR sequence derives from a female donor with breast cancer. Some clones in this sample may be carry-over from other donors' samples. The sample consisted of breast tumor tissue. The chain is built from TRBV2 and TRBJ1-5; no clear D gene. This CDR3 reads CASRESSWGNQPQHF. The DNA of the CDR3 is TGTGCCAGCAGGGAGTCTTCATGGGGCAATCAGCCCCAGCATTTT.